This record concerns one TCR beta chain sequence. The sample holds other DNA sequences that translate to the same CDR3. Measured with immunoSEQ multiplex PCR; TCRdb has only the in-frame clones, and not every one. The sample carries about 200,000 clones, 60% to 85% recorded once. The sample belongs to a study of blood T cell repertoires in COVID-19. Looking at the study overall: The analysed material was cDNA or gDNA that came from T cells, B-cell-depleted T cells, or PBMCs.

Germline V CDR1 and CDR2: MRHNA, SNTAGT. Trimming cost V 0 bases and J 8 bases, with 13 bases left between them. This CDR3 has 15 residues. Sequences were obtained from peripheral blood. The J gene is TRBJ2-2, the V gene TRBV6-4; tentatively, D is TRBD2 (5 bases). This sequence was found in a woman between 70 and 85 years old with acute or convalescent COVID-19. DNA of the CDR3: TGTGCCAGCAGTGACTCGATCGCGGGCACTGGGGAGCTGTTTTTT. Translating it yields CASSDSIAGTGELFF.